This T cell receptor beta chain was captured by sequencing in a study of identical twins. Broader study findings: Shared out-of-frame alpha sequences (those common to twins) showed excess low generation probability. Fewer insertions were carried by abundant cord blood beta clonotypes, but none was seen in memory repertoires. Among beta out-of-frame sequences, excess sharing between twins appeared weaker.

This clonotype was found a few times. Its target is unknown. Healthy Caucasians, and only they, were the donors. The length of the CDR3 is 14 residues. V lost 4 bases and J 5 bases, leaving 14 bases between the germline ends. CDR1 is MNHEY, CDR2 SMNVEV, per germline (reference sequence). TCRdb called the 5' RACE reads again in MiXCR, with one record for every CDR3 protein. The table has about 500,000 distinct CDR3 sequences, 13% to 15% seen once. These records were also assigned to another study, of yellow fever vaccine responses in identical twins.

The chain links TRBV27 to TRBJ1-1; D is undetermined. The sample taken for sequencing was CD4+ T cells sorted from blood. The source is a woman under 30 in good health. The CDR3 region is CASSWFLGETEAFF. The CDR3 DNA follows: TGTGCCAGCAGTTGGTTTCTCGGGGAGACTGAAGCTTTCTTT.